The present entry profiles one T cell receptor (beta chain) with its context. This entry is derived from a study of blood T cell repertoires in COVID-19. Study at large: Researchers got acute and convalescent COVID-19 samples from the United States, Italy and Spain. T cells, B-cell-depleted T cells, or PBMCs provided the cDNA or gDNA that served as material.

The CDR3 has 15 amino acids. V was shortened by 0 bases and J by 2 bases, with 8 bases between the two germline ends. Germline V lookup: CDR1 KGHSH, CDR2 LQKENI. In the original analysis: Amplification with reference gene primers provided the estimates of nucleated cell counts. The data were produced by immunoSEQ multiplex PCR, yet TCRdb's version contains in-frame clones alone and is incomplete. V, J and clone size are taken as reported in that table, and D and trimming were inferred from the DNA itself. Here the sample spans 200,000 to 300,000 clones, 80% to 90% being singletons. The receptor was isolated from a man aged 55-75 years with acute or convalescent COVID-19. Sequencing was done on a sample of peripheral blood. This sequence joins TRBV18 and TRBJ2-4; D is uncertain. CDR3 DNA: TGTGCCAGCTCACCACCCATGGCCTCCAAAAACATTCAGTACTTC. As protein: CASSPPMASKNIQYF.